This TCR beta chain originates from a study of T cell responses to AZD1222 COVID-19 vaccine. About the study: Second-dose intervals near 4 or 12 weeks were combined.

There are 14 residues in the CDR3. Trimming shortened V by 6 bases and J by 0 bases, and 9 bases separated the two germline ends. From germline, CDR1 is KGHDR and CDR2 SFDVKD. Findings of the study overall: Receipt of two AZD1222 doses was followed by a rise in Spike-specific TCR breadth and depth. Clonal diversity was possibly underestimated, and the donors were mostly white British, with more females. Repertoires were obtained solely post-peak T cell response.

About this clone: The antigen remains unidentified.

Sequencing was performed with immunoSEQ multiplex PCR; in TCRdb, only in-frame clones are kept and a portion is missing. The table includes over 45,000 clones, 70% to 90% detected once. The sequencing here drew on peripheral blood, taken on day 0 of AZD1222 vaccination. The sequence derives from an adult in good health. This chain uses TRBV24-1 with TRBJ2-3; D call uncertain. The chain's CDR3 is CATSNYPSTDTQYF. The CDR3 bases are TGTGCCACCAGTAACTATCCTAGCACAGATACGCAGTATTTT.